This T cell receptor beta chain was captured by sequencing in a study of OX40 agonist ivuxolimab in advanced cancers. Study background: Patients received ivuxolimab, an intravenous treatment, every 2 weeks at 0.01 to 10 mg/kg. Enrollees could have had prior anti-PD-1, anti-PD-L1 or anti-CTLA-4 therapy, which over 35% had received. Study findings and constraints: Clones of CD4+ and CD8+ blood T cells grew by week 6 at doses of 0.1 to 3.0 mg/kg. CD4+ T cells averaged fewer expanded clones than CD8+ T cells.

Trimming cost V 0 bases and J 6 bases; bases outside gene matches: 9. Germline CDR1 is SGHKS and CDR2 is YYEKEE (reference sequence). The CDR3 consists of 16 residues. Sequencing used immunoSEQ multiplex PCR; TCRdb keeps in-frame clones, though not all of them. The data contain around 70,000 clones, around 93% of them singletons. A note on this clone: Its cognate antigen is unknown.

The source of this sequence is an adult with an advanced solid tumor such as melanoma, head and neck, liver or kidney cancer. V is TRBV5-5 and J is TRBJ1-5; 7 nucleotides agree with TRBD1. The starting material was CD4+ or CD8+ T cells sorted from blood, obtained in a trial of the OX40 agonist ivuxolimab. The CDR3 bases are TGTGCCAGCAGCTTGGGAACAGGGGTAGGTGGTCAGCCCCAGCATTTT. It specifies CASSLGTGVGGQPQHF.